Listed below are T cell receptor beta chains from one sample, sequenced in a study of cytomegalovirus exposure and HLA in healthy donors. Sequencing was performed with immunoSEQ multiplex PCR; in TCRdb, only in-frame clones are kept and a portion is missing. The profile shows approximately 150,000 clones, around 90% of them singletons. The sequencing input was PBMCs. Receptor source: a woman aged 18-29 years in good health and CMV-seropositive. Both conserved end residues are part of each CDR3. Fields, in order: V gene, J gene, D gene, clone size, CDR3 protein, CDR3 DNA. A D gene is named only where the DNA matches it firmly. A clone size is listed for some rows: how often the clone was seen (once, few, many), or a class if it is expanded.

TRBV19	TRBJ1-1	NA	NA	CASSIVRTQNTEAFF	TGTGCCAGTAGTATAGTTCGGACACAAAACACTGAAGCTTTCTTT
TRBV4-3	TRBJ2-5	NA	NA	CASSQDLSRRGETQYF	TGCGCCAGCAGCCAAGATCTTAGTCGGCGGGGAGAGACCCAGTACTTC
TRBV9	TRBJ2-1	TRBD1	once	CASSGRTGGNEQFF	TGTGCCAGCAGCGGAAGGACAGGGGGCAATGAGCAGTTCTTC
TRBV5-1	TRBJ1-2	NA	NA	CASSLDGAEGVRGYTF	TGCGCCAGCAGCTTGGATGGTGCGGAAGGGGTTCGAGGCTACACCTTC
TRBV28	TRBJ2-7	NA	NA	CASSFGGRGNDEQYF	TGTGCCAGCAGTTTCGGGGGAAGGGGTAATGACGAGCAGTACTTC
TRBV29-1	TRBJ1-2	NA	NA	CSVVMAEANYGYTF	TGCAGCGTTGTAATGGCAGAAGCTAACTATGGCTACACCTTC
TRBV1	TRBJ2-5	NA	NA	CTSSLGQAQETQYF	TGCACCAGCAGCCTGGGACAGGCCCAAGAGACCCAGTACTTC
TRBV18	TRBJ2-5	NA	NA	CASSATGRETQYF	TGTGCCAGCTCAGCTACAGGGCGCGAGACCCAGTACTTC
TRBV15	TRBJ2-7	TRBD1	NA	CATSRDPTGGANEQYF	TGTGCCACCAGCAGAGACCCGACAGGGGGCGCGAACGAGCAGTACTTC
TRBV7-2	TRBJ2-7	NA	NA	CASSSAARGFAYEQYF	TGTGCCAGCAGCTCGGCGGCTAGGGGATTCGCCTACGAGCAGTACTTC
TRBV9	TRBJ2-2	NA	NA	CASSPGGTGELFF	TGTGCCAGCAGTCCGGGTGGGACCGGGGAGCTGTTTTTT
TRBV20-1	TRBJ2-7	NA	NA	CSAGTPLEQYF	TGCAGTGCGGGGACTCCGCTCGAGCAGTACTTC
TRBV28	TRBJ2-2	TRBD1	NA	CASSLWDRDTGELFF	TGTGCCAGCAGTTTATGGGACAGGGACACCGGGGAGCTGTTTTTT
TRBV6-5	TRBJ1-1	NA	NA	CASSYGGGVTEAFF	TGTGCCAGCAGTTACGGAGGAGGGGTCACTGAAGCTTTCTTT
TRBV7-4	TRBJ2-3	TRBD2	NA	CASSLLAGEEDTQYF	TGTGCCAGCAGCTTACTAGCGGGGGAGGAAGATACGCAGTATTTT
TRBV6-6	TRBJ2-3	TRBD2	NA	CASRGGRSSTDTQYF	TGTGCCAGCAGGGGCGGGAGGAGTAGCACAGATACGCAGTATTTT
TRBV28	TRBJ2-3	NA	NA	CASSLAGSTDTQYF	TGTGCCAGCTCCCTGGCGGGTAGCACAGATACGCAGTATTTT
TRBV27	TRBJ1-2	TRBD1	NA	CASSHRDSYGYTF	TGTGCCAGCAGTCACAGGGACAGCTATGGCTACACCTTC
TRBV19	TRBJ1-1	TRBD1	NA	CASSTTGDLDTEAFF	TGTGCCAGTAGTACCACAGGGGATTTGGACACTGAAGCTTTCTTT
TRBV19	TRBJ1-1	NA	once	CASSIEPQGTEAFF	TGTGCCAGTAGTATAGAACCCCAGGGAACTGAAGCTTTCTTT
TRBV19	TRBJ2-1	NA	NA	CASSIRRGPRSEQFF	TGTGCCAGTAGTATTAGGCGGGGGCCGCGGAGTGAGCAGTTCTTC
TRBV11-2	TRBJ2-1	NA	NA	CASSSSGSGGGEQFF	TGTGCCAGCAGCTCGTCGGGCTCCGGAGGCGGTGAGCAGTTCTTC
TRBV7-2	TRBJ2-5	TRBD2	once	CASSRPGRAQETQYF	TGTGCCAGCAGCCGTCCTGGGAGGGCCCAAGAGACCCAGTACTTC
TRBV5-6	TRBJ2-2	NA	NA	CASSLGGAGEGELFF	TGTGCCAGCAGCTTGGGCGGGGCAGGTGAGGGGGAGCTGTTTTTT
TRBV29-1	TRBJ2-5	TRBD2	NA	CSVPHSGGIQETQYF	TGCAGCGTCCCCCACAGCGGGGGGATTCAAGAGACCCAGTACTTC
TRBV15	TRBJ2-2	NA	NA	CATGATGELFF	TGTGCCACCGGGGCCACCGGGGAGCTGTTTTTT
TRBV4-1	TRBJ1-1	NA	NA	CASSPEIAGSTEAFF	TGCGCCAGCAGTCCCGAAATCGCAGGGTCCACTGAAGCTTTCTTT
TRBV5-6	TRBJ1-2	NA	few	CASYGDGGRGYTF	TGTGCCAGCTATGGGGACGGGGGGCGAGGCTACACCTTC
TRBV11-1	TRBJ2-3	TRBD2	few	CASSLAGPSTDTQYF	TGTGCCAGCAGCCTAGCGGGGCCAAGCACAGATACGCAGTATTTT
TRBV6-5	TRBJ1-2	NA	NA	CASLSRQGGYGYTF	TGTGCCAGCCTCTCCAGGCAAGGGGGCTATGGCTACACCTTC